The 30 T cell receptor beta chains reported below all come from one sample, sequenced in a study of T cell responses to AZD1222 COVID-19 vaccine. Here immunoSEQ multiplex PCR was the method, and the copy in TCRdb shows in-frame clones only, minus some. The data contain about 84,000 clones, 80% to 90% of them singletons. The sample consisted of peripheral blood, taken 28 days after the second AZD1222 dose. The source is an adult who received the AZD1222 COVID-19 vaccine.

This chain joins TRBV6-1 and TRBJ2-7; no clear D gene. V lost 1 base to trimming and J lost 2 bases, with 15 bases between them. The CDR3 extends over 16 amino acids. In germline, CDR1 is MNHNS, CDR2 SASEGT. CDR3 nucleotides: TGTGCCAGCAGTGAAGGGCGAGGAGTCGTGACCTACGAGCAGTACGTC. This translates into CASSEGRGVVTYEQYV.

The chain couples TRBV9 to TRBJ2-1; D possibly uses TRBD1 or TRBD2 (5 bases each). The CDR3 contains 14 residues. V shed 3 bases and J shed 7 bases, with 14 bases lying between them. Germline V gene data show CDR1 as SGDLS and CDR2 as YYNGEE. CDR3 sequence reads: CASSDTGTANEQFF. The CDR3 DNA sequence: TGTGCCAGCAGCGATACCGGGACGGCGAATGAGCAGTTCTTC.

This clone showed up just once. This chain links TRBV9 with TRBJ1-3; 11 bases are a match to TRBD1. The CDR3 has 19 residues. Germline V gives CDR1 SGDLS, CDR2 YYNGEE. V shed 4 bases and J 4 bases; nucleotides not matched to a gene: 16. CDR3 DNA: TGTGCCAGCAGCCGACTTGGACAGGGGGCGCAGCGCGTCGGAAACACCATATATTTT. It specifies CASSRLGQGAQRVGNTIYF.

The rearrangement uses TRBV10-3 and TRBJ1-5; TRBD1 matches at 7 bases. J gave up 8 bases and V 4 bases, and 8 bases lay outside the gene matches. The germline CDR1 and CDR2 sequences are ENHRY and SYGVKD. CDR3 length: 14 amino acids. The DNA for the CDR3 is TGTGCCATCAGTGGGACAGGAGGCCGGGAGCCCCAGCATTTT. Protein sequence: CAISGTGGREPQHF.

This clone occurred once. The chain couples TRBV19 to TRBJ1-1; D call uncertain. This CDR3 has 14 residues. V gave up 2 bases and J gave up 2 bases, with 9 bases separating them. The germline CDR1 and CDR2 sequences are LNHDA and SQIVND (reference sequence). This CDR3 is CASSIRGINTEAFF. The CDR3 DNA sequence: TGTGCCAGTAGTATACGAGGAATTAACACTGAAGCTTTCTTT.

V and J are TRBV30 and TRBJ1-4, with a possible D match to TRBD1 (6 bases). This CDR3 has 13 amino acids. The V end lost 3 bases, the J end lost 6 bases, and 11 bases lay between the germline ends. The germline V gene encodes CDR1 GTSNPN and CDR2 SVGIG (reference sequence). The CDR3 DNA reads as TGTGCCTGGAGCAGGGGATGGGATGAAAAACTGTTTTTT. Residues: CAWSRGWDEKLFF.

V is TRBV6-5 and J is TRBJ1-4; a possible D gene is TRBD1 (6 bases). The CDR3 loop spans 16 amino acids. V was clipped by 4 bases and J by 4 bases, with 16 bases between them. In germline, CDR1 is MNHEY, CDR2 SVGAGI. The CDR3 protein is CASSSSGAQGNEKLFF. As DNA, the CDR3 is TGTGCCAGCAGTTCGTCGGGGGCGCAGGGTAATGAAAAACTGTTTTTT.

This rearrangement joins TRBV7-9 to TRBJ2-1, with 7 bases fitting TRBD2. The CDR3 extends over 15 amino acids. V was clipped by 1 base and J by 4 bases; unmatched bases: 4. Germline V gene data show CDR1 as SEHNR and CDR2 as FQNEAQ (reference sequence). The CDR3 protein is CASSLGAGLYNEQFF. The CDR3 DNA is TGTGCCAGCAGCTTAGGAGCGGGGCTATACAATGAGCAGTTCTTC.

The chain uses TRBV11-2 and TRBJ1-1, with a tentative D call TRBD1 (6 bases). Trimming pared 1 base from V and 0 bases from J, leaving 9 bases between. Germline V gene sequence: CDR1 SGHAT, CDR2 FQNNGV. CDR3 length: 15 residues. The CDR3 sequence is CASSLVQGMNTEAFF. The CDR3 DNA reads TGTGCCAGCAGCTTAGTTCAGGGGATGAACACTGAAGCTTTCTTT.

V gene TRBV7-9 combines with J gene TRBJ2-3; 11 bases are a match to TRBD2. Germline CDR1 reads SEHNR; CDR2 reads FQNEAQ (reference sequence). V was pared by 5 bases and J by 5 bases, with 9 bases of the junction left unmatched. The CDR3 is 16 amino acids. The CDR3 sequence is CASSASSGGPRDTQYF. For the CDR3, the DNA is TGTGCCAGCAGCGCCTCTAGCGGGGGGCCAAGAGATACGCAGTATTTT.

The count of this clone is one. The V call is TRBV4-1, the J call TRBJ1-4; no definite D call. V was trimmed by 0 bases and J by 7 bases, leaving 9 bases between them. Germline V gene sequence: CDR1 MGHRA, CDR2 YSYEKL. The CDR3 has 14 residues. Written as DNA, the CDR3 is TGCGCCAGCAGCCAAGAAAGTCGGGGTGAAAAACTGTTTTTT. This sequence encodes CASSQESRGEKLFF.

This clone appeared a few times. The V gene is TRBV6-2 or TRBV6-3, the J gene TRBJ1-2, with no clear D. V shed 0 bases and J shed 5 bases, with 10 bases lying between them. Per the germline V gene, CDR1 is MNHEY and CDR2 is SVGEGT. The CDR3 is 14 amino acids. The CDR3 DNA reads TGTGCCAGCAGTTACTCAACCAGCTTTTATGGCTACACCTTC. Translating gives CASSYSTSFYGYTF.

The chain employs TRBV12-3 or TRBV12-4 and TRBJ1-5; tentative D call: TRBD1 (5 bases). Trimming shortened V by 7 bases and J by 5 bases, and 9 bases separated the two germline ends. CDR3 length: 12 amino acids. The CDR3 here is CASTNRHQPQHF. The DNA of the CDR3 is TGTGCCAGCACCAACAGGCATCAGCCCCAGCATTTT.

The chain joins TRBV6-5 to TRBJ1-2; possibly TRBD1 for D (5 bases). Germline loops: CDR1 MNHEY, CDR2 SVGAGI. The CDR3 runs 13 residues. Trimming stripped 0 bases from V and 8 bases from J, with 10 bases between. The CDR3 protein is CASSYSREGGYTF. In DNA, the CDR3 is TGTGCCAGCAGTTACTCCAGGGAAGGAGGCTACACCTTC.

In DNA form, the CDR3 reads TGTGCCAGCAGCTCGTCCGTAGGGGGCCGGGGCACCATATATTTT. It specifies CASSSSVGGRGTIYF. V and J are TRBV11-2 and TRBJ1-3; 7 bases line up with TRBD1. The germline V gene encodes CDR1 SGHAT and CDR2 FQNNGV. Germline trimming cut 4 bases from V and 9 bases from J; bases unmatched to any gene: 12. The CDR3 contains 15 residues.

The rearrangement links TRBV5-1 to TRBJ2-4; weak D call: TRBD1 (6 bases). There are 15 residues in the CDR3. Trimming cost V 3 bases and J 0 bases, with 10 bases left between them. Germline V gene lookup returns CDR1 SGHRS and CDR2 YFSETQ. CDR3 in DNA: TGCGCCAGCAGCTATGGGGGCCTAGCCAAAAACATTCAGTACTTC. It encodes CASSYGGLAKNIQYF.

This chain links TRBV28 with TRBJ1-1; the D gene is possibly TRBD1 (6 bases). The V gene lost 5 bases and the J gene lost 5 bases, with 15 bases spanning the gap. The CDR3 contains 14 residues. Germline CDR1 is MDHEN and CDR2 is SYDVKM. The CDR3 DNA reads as TGTGCCAGCAGTACCACAGGGAGGGGAACTGAAGCTTTCTTT. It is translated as CASSTTGRGTEAFF. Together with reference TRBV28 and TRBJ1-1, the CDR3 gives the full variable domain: DVKVTQSSRYLVKRTGEKVFLECVQDMDHENMFWYRQDPGLGLRLIYFSYDVKMKEKGDIPEGYSVSREKKERFSLILESASTNQTSMYLCASSTTGRGTEAFFGQGTRLTVV.

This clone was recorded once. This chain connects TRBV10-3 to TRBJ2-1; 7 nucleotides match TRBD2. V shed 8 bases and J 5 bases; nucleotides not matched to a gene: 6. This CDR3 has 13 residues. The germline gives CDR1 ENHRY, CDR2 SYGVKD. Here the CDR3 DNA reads TGTGCCATCCGGGAGGACGGAAACAATGAGCAGTTCTTC. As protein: CAIREDGNNEQFF.

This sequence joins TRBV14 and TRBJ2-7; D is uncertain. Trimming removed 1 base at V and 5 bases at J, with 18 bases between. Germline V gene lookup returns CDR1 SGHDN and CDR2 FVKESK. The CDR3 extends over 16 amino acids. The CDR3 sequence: CASSQGVRPPPNEQYV. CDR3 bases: TGTGCCAGCAGCCAAGGAGTTCGCCCGCCCCCCAACGAGCAGTACGTC.

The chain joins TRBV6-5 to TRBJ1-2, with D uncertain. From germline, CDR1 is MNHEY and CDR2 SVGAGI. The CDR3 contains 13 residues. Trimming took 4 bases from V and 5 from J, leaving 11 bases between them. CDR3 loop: CASSSGSPYGYTF. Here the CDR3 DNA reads TGTGCCAGCAGTTCTGGCTCGCCTTATGGCTACACCTTC.

The DNA for the CDR3 is TGTGCCATCAGCTTGGGGACTAGCCTCAGGGAGCAGTACTTC. This gives the protein CAISLGTSLREQYF. The rearrangement uses TRBV10-3 and TRBJ2-7; 9 positions match TRBD2. V shed 6 bases and J 7 bases; nucleotides not matched to a gene: 10. Per germline, CDR1 ENHRY and CDR2 SYGVKD. The CDR3 contains 14 residues.

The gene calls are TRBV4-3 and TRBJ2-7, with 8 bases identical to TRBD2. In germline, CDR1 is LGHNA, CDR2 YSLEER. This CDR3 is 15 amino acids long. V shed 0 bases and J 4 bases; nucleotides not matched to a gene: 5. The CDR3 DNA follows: TGCGCCAGCAGCCAAGAGAACGGCGGGAGGTACGAGCAGTACTTC. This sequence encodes CASSQENGGRYEQYF.

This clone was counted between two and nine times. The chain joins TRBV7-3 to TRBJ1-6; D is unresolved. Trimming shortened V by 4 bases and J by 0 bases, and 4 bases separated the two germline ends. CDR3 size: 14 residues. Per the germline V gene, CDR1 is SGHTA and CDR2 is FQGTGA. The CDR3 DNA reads TGTGCCAGCAGCTCGAGCTCCTATAATTCACCCCTCCACTTT. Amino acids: CASSSSSYNSPLHF.

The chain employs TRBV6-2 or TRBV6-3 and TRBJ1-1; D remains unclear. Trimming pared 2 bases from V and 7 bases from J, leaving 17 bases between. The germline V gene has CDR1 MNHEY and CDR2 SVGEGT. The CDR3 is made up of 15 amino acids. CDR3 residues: CASSYRSGNSNEAFF. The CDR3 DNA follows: TGTGCCAGCAGTTACAGGTCGGGGAATTCCAATGAAGCTTTCTTT.

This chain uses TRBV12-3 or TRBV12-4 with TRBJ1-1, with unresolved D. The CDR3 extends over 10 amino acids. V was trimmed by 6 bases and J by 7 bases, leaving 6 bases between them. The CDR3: CASSRREAFF. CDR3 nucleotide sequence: TGTGCCAGCAGCCGCCGTGAAGCTTTCTTT.

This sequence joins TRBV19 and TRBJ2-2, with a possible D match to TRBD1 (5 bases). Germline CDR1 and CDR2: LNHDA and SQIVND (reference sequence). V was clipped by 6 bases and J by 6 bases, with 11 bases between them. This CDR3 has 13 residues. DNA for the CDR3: TGTGCCAGTAGGGGGCAACTTCCCGGGGAGCTGTTTTTT. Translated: CASRGQLPGELFF.

The CDR3 loop is CASSSRTGEQYF. The CDR3 DNA follows: TGTGCCAGCAGCTCGAGGACTGGCGAGCAGTACTTC. The genes are TRBV7-2 and TRBJ2-7; a weak D match, TRBD2 (5 bases). Germline CDR1 is SGHTA and CDR2 is FQGNSA. The V end was cut by 4 bases, the J end by 6 bases, with 10 bases between. The CDR3 totals 12 residues.

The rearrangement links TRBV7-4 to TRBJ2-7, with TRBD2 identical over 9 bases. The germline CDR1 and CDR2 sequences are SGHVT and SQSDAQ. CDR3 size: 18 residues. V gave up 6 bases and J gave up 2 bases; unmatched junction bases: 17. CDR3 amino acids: CASRRTPLSGGRPYEQYV. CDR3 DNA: TGTGCCAGCAGAAGAACACCCCTTAGCGGGGGCCGACCCTACGAGCAGTACGTC.

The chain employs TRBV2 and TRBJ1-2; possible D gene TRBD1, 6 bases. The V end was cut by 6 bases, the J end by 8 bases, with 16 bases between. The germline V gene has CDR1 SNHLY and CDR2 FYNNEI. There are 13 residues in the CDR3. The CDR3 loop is CASRLGGQGGYTF. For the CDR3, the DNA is TGTGCCAGCAGGTTGGGGGGGCAGGGAGGCTACACCTTC.

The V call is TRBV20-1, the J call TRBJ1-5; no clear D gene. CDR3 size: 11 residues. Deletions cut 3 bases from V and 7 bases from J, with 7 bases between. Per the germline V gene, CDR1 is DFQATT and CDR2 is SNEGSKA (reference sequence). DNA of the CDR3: TGCAGTGCTAGTATAGGGCAGCCCCAGCATTTT. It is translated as CSASIGQPQHF.